These 24 T cell receptor beta chains were sequenced from one sample in a study of blood T cell repertoires in COVID-19. Method: immunoSEQ multiplex PCR; TCRdb's copy keeps in-frame clones and lacks some. The table shows under 250,000 clones, with more than 75% occurring only once. Sequencing was done on a sample of peripheral blood. The receptors here all came from a woman in her forties with COVID-19, enrolled during active disease.

This chain joins TRBV6-5 and TRBJ1-2; the match to TRBD1 covers 9 bases. V lost 6 bases, J lost 8 bases, and 10 bases stayed unmatched. The CDR3 runs to 14 residues. Per germline, CDR1 MNHEY and CDR2 SVGAGI. As DNA, the CDR3 is TGTGCCAGCAGCCGACCCGGGACAGGGACCGGCTACACCTTC. Encoded protein: CASSRPGTGTGYTF.

This sequence joins TRBV20-1 and TRBJ2-3; a possible D gene is TRBD1 (5 bases). Germline V lookup: CDR1 DFQATT, CDR2 SNEGSKA (reference sequence). V was shortened by 3 bases and J by 4 bases, with 11 bases between the two germline ends. This CDR3 spans 13 amino acids. The CDR3 nucleotides read TGCAGTGCTAGTAGAGAAGGGGCAGATACGCAGTATTTT. It codes for CSASREGADTQYF.

The chain links TRBV10-2 to TRBJ2-1, with TRBD2 matching 10 bases. V gave up 4 bases and J gave up 9 bases; unmatched junction bases: 6. Germline V gene sequence: CDR1 WSHSY, CDR2 SAAADI. CDR3 size: 14 residues. This chain's CDR3 is CASSGTKREGEQFF. The CDR3 nucleotides are TGCGCCAGCAGTGGGACTAAGCGGGAGGGTGAGCAGTTCTTC.

The chain combines TRBV29-1 with TRBJ1-2, with a weak D call TRBD1 (5 bases). CDR1 and CDR2 (germline): SQVTM, ANQGSEA. The CDR3 is 15 amino acids. V lost 7 bases and J 2 bases, leaving 20 bases between the germline ends. CDR3 protein: CSALRTGTDNYGYTF. Written as DNA, the CDR3 is TGCAGCGCTTTACGTACCGGGACTGACAACTATGGCTACACCTTC. Looking up the rest from reference TRBV29-1 and TRBJ1-2 gives the full variable domain: SAVISQKPSRDICQRGTSLTIQCQVDSQVTMMFWYRQQPGQSLTLIATANQGSEATYESGFVIDKFPISRPNLTFSTLTVSNMSPEDSSIYLCSALRTGTDNYGYTFGSGTRLTVV.

The rearrangement joins TRBV11-2 to TRBJ2-1; 8 bases agree with TRBD1. The ends lost 3 bases at V and 5 bases at J; junction bases unmatched: 12. The CDR3 covers 17 residues. Germline V gene sequence: CDR1 SGHAT, CDR2 FQNNGV. CDR3 in DNA: TGTGCCAGCAGCTTGGGGGGATACGGGACAGGCAACAATGAGCAGTTCTTC. This gives the protein CASSLGGYGTGNNEQFF.

The chain couples TRBV30 to TRBJ2-7; 9 nucleotides match TRBD1. This CDR3 is built from 13 residues. V lost 3 bases to trimming and J lost 5 bases; unmatched junction nucleotides: 5. Per the germline V gene, CDR1 is GTSNPN and CDR2 is SVGIG (reference sequence). The CDR3: CAWSPGQGDEQYF. In nucleotides, the CDR3 is TGTGCCTGGAGCCCGGGACAGGGAGACGAGCAGTACTTC. The variable domain in full, with the rest retrieved from reference TRBV30 and TRBJ2-7, is SQTIHQWPATLVQPVGSPLSLECTVEGTSNPNLYWYRQAAGRGLQLLFYSVGIGQISSEVPQNLSASRPQDRQFILSSKKLLLSDSGFYLCAWSPGQGDEQYFGPGTRLTVT.

This rearrangement joins TRBV12-5 to TRBJ2-7; D perhaps matches TRBD2 (5 bases). Germline assignment: CDR1 LGHNT and CDR2 FRNRAP. Trimming left V 7 bases short and J 3 bases short, with 13 bases between. The CDR3 is 13 amino acids. CDR3 DNA: TGTGCTAGTGTTCGGAGGTCGAGCTACGAGCAGTACTTC. Protein: CASVRRSSYEQYF.

J is TRBJ1-5 and V is TRBV5-6, with a possible D match to TRBD1 (5 bases). Germline CDR1 is SGHDT and CDR2 is YYEEEE. This CDR3 is 15 amino acids long. V lost 4 bases to trimming and J lost 2 bases, with 13 bases between them. This CDR3 reads CASSKGVYGNQPQHF. CDR3 coding DNA: TGTGCCAGCAGCAAAGGGGTCTACGGCAATCAGCCCCAGCATTTT.

The chain couples TRBV7-2 to TRBJ2-5, with D possibly TRBD1 on 6 matching bases. CDR3 length: 14 residues. V lost 1 base, J lost 1 base, and 7 bases lay in between. CDR1 is SGHTA, CDR2 FQGNSA, per germline. CDR3 loop: CASSLGQVQETQYF. The DNA for the CDR3 is TGTGCCAGCAGCTTAGGACAGGTCCAAGAGACCCAGTACTTC.

This clone came up a few times. This chain links TRBV11-2 with TRBJ2-2, with 8 bases lining up with TRBD1. Germline CDR1 reads SGHAT; CDR2 reads FQNNGV. CDR3 size: 14 residues. The trim removed 6 bases at V and 7 bases at J, leaving 7 bases unmatched. The CDR3 spells CASSSQGAGGELFF. CDR3 coding DNA: TGTGCCAGCAGTTCTCAGGGGGCGGGCGGGGAGCTGTTTTTT.

The chain links TRBV6-5 to TRBJ1-4; D is unclear. Germline CDR1 is MNHEY and CDR2 is SVGAGI. The CDR3 has 15 residues. V lost 0 bases and J lost 5, with 10 bases in between. The CDR3 reads CASSYSHPRNEKLFF. In nucleotides, the CDR3 is TGTGCCAGCAGTTACTCCCACCCTCGGAATGAAAAACTGTTTTTT.

Concerning this clone itself: The same CDR3 is also encoded by other DNA sequences in this sample. V is TRBV11-3 and J is TRBJ2-7; 10 positions agree with TRBD1. The V and J ends lost 5 bases and 1 base, in that order; junction bases with no gene match: 5. CDR1 and CDR2 (germline): SGHNT, YENEEA. This CDR3 is 15 amino acids long. CDR3 nucleotides: TGTGCCAGCAGCCCGGGACAGGGGAGGTCCTACGAGCAGTACTTC. This gives the protein CASSPGQGRSYEQYF. The full variable domain, completed using reference TRBV11-3 and TRBJ2-7, is EAGVVQSPRYKIIEKKQPVAFWCNPISGHNTLYWYLQNLGQGPELLIRYENEEAVDDSQLPKDRFSAERLKGVDSTLKIQPAELGDSAVYLCASSPGQGRSYEQYFGPGTRLTVT.

The chain recombines TRBV2 with TRBJ2-5, with D possibly matching TRBD1 (6 bases). The germline V and J ends were trimmed by 8 bases and 0 bases, with 10 bases remaining between them. This CDR3 contains 13 residues. Germline V gene lookup returns CDR1 SNHLY and CDR2 FYNNEI. The CDR3 DNA sequence: TGTGCCAGCCGGGACACCTACCAAGAGACCCAGTACTTC. It yields the protein CASRDTYQETQYF.

The genes are TRBV18 and TRBJ1-5; maybe TRBD1 (6 bases). The CDR3 extends over 15 amino acids. Trimming shortened V by 6 bases and J by 0 bases, and 12 bases separated the two germline ends. Germline values: CDR1 KGHSH, CDR2 LQKENI. The CDR3 loop reads CASSSDSPSNQPQHF. In DNA, the CDR3 is TGTGCCAGCTCGTCGGACAGCCCTAGCAATCAGCCCCAGCATTTT. The full variable domain, rest sourced from reference TRBV18 and TRBJ1-5, is NAGVMQNPRHLVRRRGQEARLRCSPMKGHSHVYWYRQLPEEGLKFMVYLQKENIIDESGMPKERFSAEFPKEGPSILRIQQVVRGDSAAYFCASSSDSPSNQPQHFGDGTRLSIL.

This chain uses TRBV27 with TRBJ1-2; TRBD1 matches 9 bases. V lost 6 bases to trimming and J lost 4 bases; unmatched junction nucleotides: 9. Per germline, CDR1 MNHEY and CDR2 SMNVEV (reference sequence). The CDR3 totals 15 residues. The CDR3, as DNA: TGTGCCAGCAGGCATTCGGGACAGGGTATCTATGGCTACACCTTC. It specifies CASRHSGQGIYGYTF.

The chain employs TRBV6-5 and TRBJ1-2; the match to TRBD1 covers 10 bases. The CDR3 covers 15 residues. CDR1 is MNHEY and CDR2 is SVGAGI in the germline V gene. The ends lost 6 bases at V and 6 bases at J; junction bases unmatched: 10. The CDR3 loop is CASRPPGQGKNGYTF. CDR3 DNA sequence: TGTGCCAGCAGGCCTCCGGGACAGGGGAAAAATGGCTACACCTTC.

This clone was counted a few times. The rearrangement joins TRBV19 to TRBJ1-5; maybe TRBD1 (5 bases). V was cut by 10 bases and J by 3 bases, with 13 bases left in between. The CDR3 totals 13 residues. Per the germline V gene, CDR1 is LNHDA and CDR2 is SQIVND (reference sequence). This CDR3 reads CATAGQVNQPQHF. CDR3 nucleotide sequence: TGTGCCACCGCGGGGCAGGTCAATCAGCCCCAGCATTTT.

The chain links TRBV18 to TRBJ2-7, with unresolved D. Trimming took off 4 bases at V and 4 bases at J, with 14 bases between the two ends. This CDR3 contains 14 residues. Germline-derived CDR1 and CDR2 are KGHSH and LQKENI. CDR3 bases: TGTGCCAGCTCACGAACCGCCAGTCATTACGAGCAGTACTTC. Translation gives CASSRTASHYEQYF.

The chain recombines TRBV21-1 with TRBJ2-3; the table's D call, TRBD2, has no DNA check behind it. TRBV21-1 is marked as a pseudogene. The CDR3 totals 15 residues. As DNA, the CDR3 is TGTGCCAGCAGCAATCCCTTGCGGAGGACAGATACGCAGTATTTT. It encodes CASSNPLRRTDTQYF.

The chain carries TRBV5-1 and TRBJ2-3, with 9 bases aligning to TRBD1. V gave up 6 bases and J gave up 5 bases; unmatched junction bases: 7. This CDR3 comprises 14 residues. Germline V lookup: CDR1 SGHRS, CDR2 YFSETQ. The DNA for the CDR3 is TGCGCCAGCAAGACAGGGGGTGACCGAGATACGCAGTATTTT. Its protein product is CASKTGGDRDTQYF.

The V and J genes are TRBV9 and TRBJ2-1, with TRBD2 matching 10 bases. Germline V CDR1 and CDR2: SGDLS, YYNGEE. CDR3 length: 17 residues. V shed 3 bases and J 6 bases; nucleotides not matched to a gene: 12. The CDR3 bases are TGTGCCAGCAGCGCTAGCGGGAGCTACCTGGGGGGCAATGAGCAGTTCTTC. Protein sequence: CASSASGSYLGGNEQFF. Using reference TRBV9 and TRBJ2-1 for the parts outside the CDR3, the full variable domain is DSGVTQTPKHLITATGQRVTLRCSPRSGDLSVYWYQQSLDQGLQFLIQYYNGEERAKGNILERFSAQQFPDLHSELNLSSLELGDSALYFCASSASGSYLGGNEQFFGPGTRLTVL.

The V call is TRBV2, the J call TRBJ2-7; D possibly corresponds to TRBD2 (6 bases). The CDR3 extends over 12 amino acids. Per the germline V gene, CDR1 is SNHLY and CDR2 is FYNNEI. The germline V and J ends were trimmed by 7 bases and 4 bases, with 11 bases remaining between them. Here the CDR3 reads CASKLADYEQYF. Here the CDR3 DNA reads TGTGCCAGCAAACTAGCAGATTACGAGCAGTACTTC. Complete variable domain (other parts from reference TRBV2 and TRBJ2-7): EPEVTQTPSHQVTQMGQEVILRCVPISNHLYFYWYRQILGQKVEFLVSFYNNEISEKSEIFDDQFSVERPDGSNFTLKIRSTKLEDSAMYFCASKLADYEQYFGPGTRLTVT.

The chain recombines TRBV10-3 with TRBJ2-3; D uncertain. Germline lookup yields CDR1 ENHRY and CDR2 SYGVKD. The CDR3 covers 15 residues. Trimming pared 4 bases from V and 0 bases from J, leaving 11 bases between. Written as DNA, the CDR3 is TGTGCCATCAGTGGAGGAGTGACCAGCACAGATACGCAGTATTTT. This gives the protein CAISGGVTSTDTQYF.

The genes are TRBV5-4 and TRBJ2-2; TRBD1 matches 7 bases. The germline V gene has CDR1 SGHNT and CDR2 YYREEE (reference sequence). The J segment lost 0 bases and the V segment lost 10 bases, leaving 3 bases of the junction unmatched. This CDR3 region has 13 residues. The CDR3 reads CAPGQANTGELFF. The CDR3 DNA reads TGTGCCCCCGGACAGGCGAACACCGGGGAGCTGTTTTTT.